Below, 21 T cell receptor beta chains from the same sample are listed, as sequenced in a study of blood T cell repertoires in COVID-19. This table comes from immunoSEQ multiplex PCR, and its TCRdb copy is limited to in-frame clones, with some not included. The sample holds some 51,000 clones; less than 95% are singletons and the top ten take 3% to 4%. The sequenced sample was peripheral blood. The receptors were sampled from a middle-aged man with acute or convalescent COVID-19.

Written as DNA, the CDR3 is TGTGCCAGCAGCTTAGATAGACAGGGGACCTCCGGCTACACCTTC. Residues: CASSLDRQGTSGYTF. The chain recombines TRBV11-2 with TRBJ1-2, with 8 positions matching TRBD1. The CDR3 is made up of 15 amino acids. Germline V CDR1 and CDR2: SGHAT, FQNNGV. Trimming removed 0 bases from V and 8 bases from J; junction bases left unmatched: 8. The full variable domain, with the rest looked up from reference TRBV11-2 and TRBJ1-2, is EAGVAQSPRYKIIEKRQSVAFWCNPISGHATLYWYQQILGQGPKLLIQFQNNGVVDDSQLPKDRFSAERLKGVDSTLKIQPAKLEDSAVYLCASSLDRQGTSGYTFGSGTRLTVV.

V usage is TRBV7-3 and J usage is TRBJ2-3, with 7 bases lining up with TRBD1. Germline trimming cut 5 bases from V and 7 bases from J; bases unmatched to any gene: 18. The CDR3 has 17 residues. Germline loops: CDR1 SGHTA, CDR2 FQGTGA. In DNA, the CDR3 is TGTGCCAGCAGCCCACAGGGGCTAGGCACAAGAATCAATACGCAGTATTTT. Amino acid sequence: CASSPQGLGTRINTQYF.

The chain is built from TRBV6-5 and TRBJ2-7, with D possibly TRBD2 on 5 matching bases. With 0 bases removed from V and 5 bases from J, the gap between germline ends came to 14 bases. The length of the CDR3 is 15 residues. Germline V gives CDR1 MNHEY, CDR2 SVGAGI. DNA for the CDR3: TGTGCCAGCAGTTACTCGAGAGGGAGTGACGACGAGCAGTACTTC. It specifies CASSYSRGSDDEQYF.

The chain combines TRBV4-2 with TRBJ1-1, with TRBD1 as a possible D gene (6 bases). CDR3 length: 20 amino acids. Trimming took 0 bases from V and 0 from J, leaving 23 bases between them. Germline V CDR1 and CDR2: LGHNA, YNFKEQ. The CDR3 DNA is TGTGCCAGCAGCCAAGATATTTGGGGGGGCGAGAACCCCCTGAACACTGAAGCTTTCTTT. This sequence encodes CASSQDIWGGENPLNTEAFF.

This clone was observed a single time. The chain links TRBV6-6 to TRBJ2-2; D unresolved. Germline-derived CDR1 and CDR2 are MNHNY and SVGAGI (reference sequence). V was clipped by 1 base and J by 7 bases, with 4 bases between them. This CDR3 spans 12 amino acids. This CDR3 is CASSYFGGELFF. The CDR3 DNA reads TGTGCCAGCAGTTACTTCGGCGGGGAGCTGTTTTTT.

On this clone: At the DNA level, this CDR3 is encoded by other sequences in the same sample as well. V and J are TRBV5-1 and TRBJ1-4; perhaps TRBD1 as D (6 bases). The V gene's germline CDR1 is SGHRS and CDR2 YFSETQ. The CDR3 spans 14 residues. V was pared by 0 bases and J by 8 bases, with 11 bases between. The CDR3 DNA follows: TGCGCCAGCAGCTTGGACAGGGTGGGGGAAAAACTGTTTTTT. This codes for CASSLDRVGEKLFF.

This rearrangement joins TRBV12-3 or TRBV12-4 to TRBJ2-7; D is undetermined. CDR3 size: 13 residues. Trimming cost V 6 bases and J 1 base, with 10 bases left between them. CDR3 protein: CASRPTESYEQYF. CDR3 sequence (DNA): TGTGCCAGCAGACCGACGGAGTCCTACGAGCAGTACTTC.

The chain employs TRBV6-5 and TRBJ1-1; 10 nucleotides line up with TRBD1. Germline trimming cut 6 bases from V and 5 bases from J; bases unmatched to any gene: 0. Germline CDR1 and CDR2: MNHEY and SVGAGI. The CDR3 loop spans 12 amino acids. DNA of the CDR3: TGTGCCAGCAGGGGACAGGGGACTGAAGCTTTCTTT. As protein: CASRGQGTEAFF.

The chain couples TRBV5-1 to TRBJ1-1; TRBD1 aligns across 7 bases. CDR1 SGHRS and CDR2 YFSETQ come from the germline V gene. The CDR3 length is 14 residues. The V and J ends lost 0 bases and 4 bases, in that order; junction bases with no gene match: 3. DNA of the CDR3: TGCGCCAGCAGCTTGGAAGCAGGGGGCACTGAAGCTTTCTTT. It codes for CASSLEAGGTEAFF.

This clone showed up just once. One junction end does not reproduce the germline sequence, and a read error may be involved. The J gene is TRBJ2-7, the V gene TRBV28; maybe TRBD1 (6 bases). Germline assignment: CDR1 MDHEN and CDR2 SYDVKM. This CDR3 region has 14 residues. The CDR3 nucleotides are TGTGCCAGCACTTTAAGGGGGAATGACTACGAGCAGTACTTC. Translation gives CASTLRGNDYEQYF.

J is TRBJ2-5 and V is TRBV5-1; 7 nucleotides match TRBD1. Germline values: CDR1 SGHRS, CDR2 YFSETQ. The CDR3 is 15 residues long. The V gene end was trimmed by 1 base and the J gene end by 9 bases; junction bases not matched to a gene: 12. CDR3 protein: CASSLIQGQRGAQYF. Written as DNA, the CDR3 is TGCGCCAGCAGCTTGATCCAGGGACAGAGAGGGGCCCAGTACTTC. The full variable domain, its missing parts supplied by reference TRBV5-1 and TRBJ2-5, is KAGVTQTPRYLIKTRGQQVTLSCSPISGHRSVSWYQQTPGQGLQFLFEYFSETQRNKGNFPGRFSGRQFSNSRSEMNVSTLELGDSALYLCASSLIQGQRGAQYFGPGTRLLVL.

This clone was detected only a few times. The V gene is TRBV4-1, the J gene TRBJ1-5; D not certain. Germline lookup yields CDR1 MGHRA and CDR2 YSYEKL. The CDR3 is 16 residues long. V lost 0 bases and J 1 base, leaving 10 bases between the germline ends. The CDR3 is CASSQDSGVSNQPQHF. The CDR3 DNA reads as TGCGCCAGCAGCCAAGATAGCGGAGTGAGCAATCAGCCCCAGCATTTT.

This clone was seen a few times. V gene TRBV12-3 or TRBV12-4 combines with J gene TRBJ1-5; D remains unclear. The germline V and J ends were trimmed by 4 bases and 9 bases, with 13 bases remaining between them. The CDR3 has 13 residues. Here the CDR3 DNA reads TGTGCCAGCAGTTCCGAGGGCTCGTGGCCCCAGCATTTT. It specifies CASSSEGSWPQHF.

The chain is built from TRBV19 and TRBJ1-6, with 8 nucleotides matching TRBD1. Germline trimming cut 4 bases from V and 3 bases from J; bases unmatched to any gene: 5. Per germline, CDR1 LNHDA and CDR2 SQIVND (reference sequence). This CDR3 region has 16 residues. In nucleotides, the CDR3 is TGTGCCAGTAGTACCACAGGGGGGGTCTATAATTCACCCCTCCACTTT. Translated, it gives CASSTTGGVYNSPLHF. The full variable domain, in which reference TRBV19 and TRBJ1-6 provide the parts outside the CDR3, is DGGITQSPKYLFRKEGQNVTLSCEQNLNHDAMYWYRQDPGQGLRLIYYSQIVNDFQKGDIAEGYSVSREKKESFPLTVTSAQKNPTAFYLCASSTTGGVYNSPLHFGNGTRLTVT.

This chain connects TRBV10-3 to TRBJ2-7, with D perhaps matching TRBD2 (6 bases). Trimming shortened V by 5 bases and J by 3 bases, and 23 bases separated the two germline ends. There are 17 residues in the CDR3. The germline V gene has CDR1 ENHRY and CDR2 SYGVKD. The CDR3 spells CAISTKNLAGPNYEQYF. In nucleotides, the CDR3 is TGTGCCATCAGTACCAAAAACCTGGCGGGACCTAACTACGAGCAGTACTTC.

This sequence joins TRBV5-1 and TRBJ1-6; D call uncertain. Germline V lookup: CDR1 SGHRS, CDR2 YFSETQ. This CDR3 spans 15 amino acids. The V and J ends lost 1 base and 7 bases respectively, with 12 bases between them. In DNA, the CDR3 is TGCGCCAGCAGCTTGAGTCAGGTCCCGAATTCACCCCTCCACTTT. It translates to CASSLSQVPNSPLHF. Full variable domain (remainder filled in from reference TRBV5-1 and TRBJ1-6): KAGVTQTPRYLIKTRGQQVTLSCSPISGHRSVSWYQQTPGQGLQFLFEYFSETQRNKGNFPGRFSGRQFSNSRSEMNVSTLELGDSALYLCASSLSQVPNSPLHFGNGTRLTVT.

For the CDR3, the DNA is TGTGCCAGCTCACCACCGACACCAGGGGGAACCTACGAGCAGTACTTC. Protein sequence: CASSPPTPGGTYEQYF. J is TRBJ2-7 and V is TRBV18, with 7 bases lining up with TRBD1. The CDR3 has 16 residues. V lost 0 bases, J lost 2 bases, and 7 bases stayed unmatched. The germline V gene has CDR1 KGHSH and CDR2 LQKENI.

The chain links TRBV4-1 to TRBJ2-7, with 9 nucleotides matching TRBD1. J lost 5 bases, V lost 1 base, and 6 bases had no gene match. The germline V gene encodes CDR1 MGHRA and CDR2 YSYEKL. This CDR3 spans 15 amino acids. CDR3 amino acids: CASSQAGQGGNEQYF. CDR3 coding DNA: TGCGCCAGCAGCCAAGCGGGACAGGGAGGGAACGAGCAGTACTTC.

The genes are TRBV2 and TRBJ2-1; 12 bases align to TRBD1. Germline loops: CDR1 SNHLY, CDR2 FYNNEI. The CDR3 runs 14 residues. V lost 11 bases, J lost 6 bases, and 8 bases stayed unmatched. The CDR3 is CAGTGTGGRNEQFF. CDR3 in DNA: TGTGCCGGAACCGGGACAGGGGGCCGCAATGAGCAGTTCTTC.

V gene TRBV3-1 (or the pseudogene TRBV3-2) combines with J gene TRBJ2-3; 15 bases match TRBD2. CDR1 is LGHDT, CDR2 YNNKEL, per germline (reference sequence). The CDR3 consists of 19 residues. V dropped 4 bases and J dropped 6; count of bases not matched to a gene: 14. The CDR3 DNA is TGTGCCAGCAGCCGAGGACTAGCGGGGGGGCACCGCCTCGCGGATACGCAGTATTTT. It codes for CASSRGLAGGHRLADTQYF.

This chain joins TRBV4-2 and TRBJ1-5; D is uncertain. The V gene's germline CDR1 is LGHNA and CDR2 YNFKEQ. CDR3 length: 13 amino acids. Trimming shortened V by 3 bases and J by 8 bases, and 11 bases separated the two germline ends. The CDR3 reads CASSQRAREPQHF. The CDR3 coding sequence is TGTGCCAGCAGCCAGAGGGCGCGTGAGCCCCAGCATTTT.